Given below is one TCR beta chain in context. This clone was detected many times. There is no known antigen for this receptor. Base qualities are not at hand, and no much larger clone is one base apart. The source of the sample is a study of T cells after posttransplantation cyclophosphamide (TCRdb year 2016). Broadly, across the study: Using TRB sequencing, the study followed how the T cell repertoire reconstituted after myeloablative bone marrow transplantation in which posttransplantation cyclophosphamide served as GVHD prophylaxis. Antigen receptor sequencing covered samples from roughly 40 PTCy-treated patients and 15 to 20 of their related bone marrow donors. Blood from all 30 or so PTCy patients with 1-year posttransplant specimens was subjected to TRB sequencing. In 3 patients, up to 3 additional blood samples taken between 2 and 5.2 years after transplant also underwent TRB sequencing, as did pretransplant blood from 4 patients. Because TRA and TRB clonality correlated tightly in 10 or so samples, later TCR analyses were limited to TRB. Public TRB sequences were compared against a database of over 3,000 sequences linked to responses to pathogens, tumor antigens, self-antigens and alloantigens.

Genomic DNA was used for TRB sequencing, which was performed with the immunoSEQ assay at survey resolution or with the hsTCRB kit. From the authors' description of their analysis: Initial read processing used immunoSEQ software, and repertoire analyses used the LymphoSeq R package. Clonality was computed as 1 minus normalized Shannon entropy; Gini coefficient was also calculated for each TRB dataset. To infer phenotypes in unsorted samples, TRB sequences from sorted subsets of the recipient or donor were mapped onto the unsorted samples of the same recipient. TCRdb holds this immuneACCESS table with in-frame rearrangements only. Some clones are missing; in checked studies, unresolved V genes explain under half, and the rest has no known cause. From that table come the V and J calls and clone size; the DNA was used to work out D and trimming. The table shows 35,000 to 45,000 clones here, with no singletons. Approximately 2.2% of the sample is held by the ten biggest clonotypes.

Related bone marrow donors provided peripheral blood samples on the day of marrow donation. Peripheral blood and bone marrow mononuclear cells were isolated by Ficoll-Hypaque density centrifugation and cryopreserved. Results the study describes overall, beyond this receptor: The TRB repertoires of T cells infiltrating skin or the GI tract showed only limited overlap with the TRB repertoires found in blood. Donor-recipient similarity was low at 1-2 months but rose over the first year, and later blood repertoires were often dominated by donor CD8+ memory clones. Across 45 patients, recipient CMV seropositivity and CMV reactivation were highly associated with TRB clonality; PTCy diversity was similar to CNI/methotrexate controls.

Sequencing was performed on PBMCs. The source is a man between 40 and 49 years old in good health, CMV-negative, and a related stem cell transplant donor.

The CDR3 here reads CASSNSGGREKLFF. The DNA is TGTGCCAGCAGCAACTCAGGCGGGCGTGAAAAACTGTTTTTT. This receptor chain uses TRBV7-9 and TRBJ1-4, with no confidently assigned D gene. The germline V gene (reference sequence) yields SEHNR for CDR1 and FQNEAQ for CDR2. The junction shows trimming of 5 bases on V and 7 bases on J, plus 14 bases between the germline ends. Reading from cysteine to phenylalanine, the CDR3 counts 14 amino acids. CDR3 DNA only is kept here, 42 bases in frame from base 1.